Listed below are T cell receptor beta chains from one sample, sequenced in a study of PD-1 blockade in classical Hodgkin lymphoma. Only in-frame clones appear in the TCRdb table, and some are missing; sequencing was by immunoSEQ multiplex PCR. The top ten hold over 9% of the sample, which has 64,000 or so clones, 91% seen once. The starting material was peripheral blood mononuclear cells (PBMCs), obtained before the fourth cycle of nivolumab. Receptors were obtained from a human donor with classical Hodgkin lymphoma. CDR3s include the opening cysteine and the closing phenylalanine or tryptophan. Each record gives: J gene, V gene, D gene, clone size, CDR3 protein, CDR3 DNA. A D gene is named only where the DNA matches it firmly. Where a row states a size, it is once, few, many or the class of an expanded clone; other rows omit it.

>TRBJ2-5|TRBV6-5|-|-
CASISETQYF
TGTGCCAGTATCTCGGAGACCCAGTACTTC
>TRBJ2-5|TRBV7-8|-|-
CASSFNREETQYF
TGTGCCAGCAGCTTTAACAGGGAAGAGACCCAGTACTTC
>TRBJ2-5|TRBV6-5|-|-
CAFLQGGYRGQTQYF
TGTGCCTTCCTGCAGGGGGGATACCGAGGTCAGACCCAGTACTTC
>TRBJ1-4|TRBV7-9|TRBD1|-
CASSLEGASGTNEKLFF
TGTGCCAGCAGCTTAGAGGGGGCTAGTGGAACTAATGAAAAACTGTTTTTT
>TRBJ1-6|TRBV19|-|-
CATTTGGYNSPLHF
TGTGCCACCACCACCGGGGGCTATAATTCACCCCTCCACTTT
>TRBJ2-3|TRBV7-2|-|once
CASSQKLLGTDTQYF
TGTGCCAGCAGTCAAAAACTACTAGGCACAGATACGCAGTATTTT
>TRBJ2-1|TRBV4-1|TRBD1|-
CASSQGETGPLHNEQFF
TGCGCCAGCAGCCAAGGTGAGACAGGGCCTCTCCACAATGAGCAGTTCTTC
>TRBJ1-2|TRBV6-1|-|-
CASSGPPGGAVGYTF
TGTGCCAGCAGCGGTCCCCCGGGGGGCGCGGTGGGCTACACCTTC
>TRBJ1-1|TRBV10-2|-|-
CASSEASEAFF
TGCGCCAGCTCAGAAGCCTCTGAAGCTTTCTTT
>TRBJ1-2|TRBV7-9|TRBD1|-
CASSLGRQGIDYGYTF
TGTGCCAGCAGCTTAGGTCGACAGGGGATAGACTATGGCTACACCTTC
>TRBJ2-7|TRBV14|-|-
CASSQQGWDEQYF
TGTGCCAGCAGCCAACAGGGATGGGACGAGCAGTACTTC
>TRBJ2-7|TRBV27|-|-
CASSGPRGRRSYEQYF
TGTGCCAGCAGTGGGCCCAGGGGTCGTAGATCCTACGAGCAGTACTTC
>TRBJ2-3|TRBV5-1|-|-
CASTVGFRAGPLGQGTDTQYF
TGCGCCAGCACGGTGGGCTTTCGGGCGGGGCCGCTCGGCCAGGGCACAGATACGCAGTATTTT
>TRBJ1-2|TRBV6-6|-|-
CASSYFRGPWLYTF
TGTGCCAGCAGTTACTTCAGGGGACCTTGGCTATACACCTTC
>TRBJ1-5|TRBV2|-|once
CASSEVWTWVVGNQPQHF
TGTGCCAGCAGTGAAGTTTGGACATGGGTGGTCGGGAATCAGCCCCAGCATTTT
>TRBJ2-3|TRBV27|-|-
CASSLFLGSTDTQYF
TGTGCCAGCAGTTTATTCCTCGGGAGCACAGATACGCAGTATTTT
>TRBJ2-2|TRBV7-3|-|-
CASSPTRGGELFF
TGTGCCAGCAGCCCCACCCGCGGCGGGGAGCTGTTTTTT
>TRBJ1-6|TRBV5-4|-|-
CASSLSGVNSPLHF
TGTGCCAGCAGCTTGTCAGGGGTAAATTCACCCCTCCACTTT
>TRBJ1-6|TRBV7-9|-|-
CASSLVGQGGSPLHF
TGTGCCAGCAGCTTAGTAGGCCAGGGCGGCTCACCCCTCCACTTT
>TRBJ1-2|TRBV19|-|few
CASTRIEGGAYGYTF
TGTGCCAGTACTAGGATCGAGGGGGGAGCCTATGGCTACACCTTC
>TRBJ1-1|TRBV2|-|-
CASRGSMNTEAFF
TGTGCCAGCAGGGGAAGCATGAACACTGAAGCTTTCTTT
>TRBJ2-3|TRBV18|-|-
CASSPLDSQDTQYF
TGTGCCAGCTCACCCCTAGACAGTCAAGATACGCAGTATTTT
>TRBJ1-1|TRBV28|-|-
CASSFRGRAFF
TGTGCCAGCAGTTTTCGGGGGCGGGCTTTCTTT